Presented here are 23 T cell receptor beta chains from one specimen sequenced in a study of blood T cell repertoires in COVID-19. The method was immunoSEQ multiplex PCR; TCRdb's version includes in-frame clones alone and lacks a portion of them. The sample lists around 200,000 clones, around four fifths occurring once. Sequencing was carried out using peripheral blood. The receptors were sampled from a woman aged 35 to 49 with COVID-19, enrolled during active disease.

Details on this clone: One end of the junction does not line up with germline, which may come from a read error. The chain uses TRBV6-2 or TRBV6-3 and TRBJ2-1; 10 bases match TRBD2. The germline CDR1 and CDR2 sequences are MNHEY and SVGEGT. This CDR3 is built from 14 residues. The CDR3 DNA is TGTGCCAGCAGTTACCCCGCTAGCGGGAGAACGGGGATCTTC. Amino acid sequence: CASSYPASGRTGIF.

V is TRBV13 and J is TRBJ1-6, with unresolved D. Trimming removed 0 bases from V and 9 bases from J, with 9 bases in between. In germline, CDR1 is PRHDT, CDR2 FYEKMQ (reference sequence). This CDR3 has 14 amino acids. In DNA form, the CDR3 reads TGTGCCAGCAGCTTAGGACAGAGAATTTCACCCCTCCACTTT. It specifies CASSLGQRISPLHF. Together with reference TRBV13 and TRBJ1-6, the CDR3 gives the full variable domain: AAGVIQSPRHLIKEKRETATLKCYPIPRHDTVYWYQQGPGQDPQFLISFYEKMQSDKGSIPDRFSAQQFSDYHSELNMSSLELGDSALYFCASSLGQRISPLHFGNGTRLTVT.

The CDR3: CASRGTGFSGYTF. CDR3 in DNA: TGTGCCAGCAGGGGGACAGGGTTTTCTGGCTACACCTTC. V and J are TRBV12-3 or TRBV12-4 and TRBJ1-2; 9 bases line up with TRBD1. J lost 7 bases, V lost 6 bases, and 6 bases had no gene match. The CDR3 is 13 residues long.

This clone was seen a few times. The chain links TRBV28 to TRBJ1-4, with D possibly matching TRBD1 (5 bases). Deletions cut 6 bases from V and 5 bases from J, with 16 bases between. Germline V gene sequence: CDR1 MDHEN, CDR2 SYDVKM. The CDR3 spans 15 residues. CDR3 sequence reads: CASRGPFGGNEKLFF. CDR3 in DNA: TGTGCCAGCAGGGGCCCCTTTGGGGGGAATGAAAAACTGTTTTTT.

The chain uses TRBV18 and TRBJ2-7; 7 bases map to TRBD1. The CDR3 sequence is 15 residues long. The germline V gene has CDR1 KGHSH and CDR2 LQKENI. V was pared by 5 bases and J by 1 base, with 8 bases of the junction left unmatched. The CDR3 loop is CASSDRGQFSYEQYF. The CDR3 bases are TGTGCCAGCTCAGATAGGGGACAGTTTTCCTACGAGCAGTACTTC.

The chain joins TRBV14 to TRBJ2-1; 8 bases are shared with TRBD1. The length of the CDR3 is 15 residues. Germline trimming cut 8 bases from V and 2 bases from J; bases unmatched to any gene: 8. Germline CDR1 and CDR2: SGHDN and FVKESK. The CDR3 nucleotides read TGTGCCAGCTCCTCGGGACAGGAACCCTACAATGAGCAGTTCTTC. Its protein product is CASSSGQEPYNEQFF.

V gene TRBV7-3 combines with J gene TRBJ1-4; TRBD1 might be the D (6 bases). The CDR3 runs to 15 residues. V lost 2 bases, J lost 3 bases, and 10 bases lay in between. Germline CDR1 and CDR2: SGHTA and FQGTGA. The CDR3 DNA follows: TGTGCCAGCAGCTTACAGACAGGACCTAATGAAAAACTGTTTTTT. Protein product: CASSLQTGPNEKLFF.

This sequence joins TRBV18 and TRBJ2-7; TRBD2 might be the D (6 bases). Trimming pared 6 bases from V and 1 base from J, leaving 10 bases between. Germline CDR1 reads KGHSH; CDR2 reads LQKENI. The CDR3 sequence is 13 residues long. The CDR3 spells CASSGGSSYEQYF. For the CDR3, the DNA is TGTGCCAGCTCGGGGGGTTCTTCCTACGAGCAGTACTTC.

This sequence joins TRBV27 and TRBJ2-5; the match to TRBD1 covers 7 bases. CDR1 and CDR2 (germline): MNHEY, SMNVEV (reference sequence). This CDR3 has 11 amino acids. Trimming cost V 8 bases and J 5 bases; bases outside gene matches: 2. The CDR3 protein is CASAGGETQYF. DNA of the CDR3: TGTGCCAGCGCAGGGGGTGAGACCCAGTACTTC.

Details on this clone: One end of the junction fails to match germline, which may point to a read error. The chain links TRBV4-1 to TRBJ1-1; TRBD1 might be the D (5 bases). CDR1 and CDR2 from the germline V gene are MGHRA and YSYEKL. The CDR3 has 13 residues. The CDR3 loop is CANSPLGGTEAFF. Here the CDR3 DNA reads TGCGCCAACAGCCCGCTCGGGGGCACTGAAGCTTTCTTT.

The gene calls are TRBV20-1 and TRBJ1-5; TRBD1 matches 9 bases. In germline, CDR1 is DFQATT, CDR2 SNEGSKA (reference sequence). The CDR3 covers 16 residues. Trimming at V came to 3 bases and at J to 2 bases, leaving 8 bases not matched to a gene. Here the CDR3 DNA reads TGCAGTGCTAGTAGGTCACAGGGGGCTGGCAATCAGCCCCAGCATTTT. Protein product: CSASRSQGAGNQPQHF.

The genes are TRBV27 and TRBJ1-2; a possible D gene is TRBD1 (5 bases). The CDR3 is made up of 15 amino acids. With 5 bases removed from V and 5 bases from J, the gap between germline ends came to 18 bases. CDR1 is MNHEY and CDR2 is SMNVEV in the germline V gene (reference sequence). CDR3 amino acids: CASSLRVTFWYGYTF. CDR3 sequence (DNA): TGTGCCAGCAGTCTCAGGGTCACGTTTTGGTATGGCTACACCTTC.

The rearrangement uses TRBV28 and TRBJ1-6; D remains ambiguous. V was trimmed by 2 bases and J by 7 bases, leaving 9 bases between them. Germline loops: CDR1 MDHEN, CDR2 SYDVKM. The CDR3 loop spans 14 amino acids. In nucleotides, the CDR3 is TGTGCCAGCAGTTTAACGCGGAGGAATTCACCCCTCCACTTT. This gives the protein CASSLTRRNSPLHF.

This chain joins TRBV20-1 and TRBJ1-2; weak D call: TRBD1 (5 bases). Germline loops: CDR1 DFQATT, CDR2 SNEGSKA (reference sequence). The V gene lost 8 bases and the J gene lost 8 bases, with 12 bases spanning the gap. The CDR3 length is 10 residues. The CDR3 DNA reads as TGCAGTACGCGCGGGGCCGGCTACACCTTC. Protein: CSTRGAGYTF.

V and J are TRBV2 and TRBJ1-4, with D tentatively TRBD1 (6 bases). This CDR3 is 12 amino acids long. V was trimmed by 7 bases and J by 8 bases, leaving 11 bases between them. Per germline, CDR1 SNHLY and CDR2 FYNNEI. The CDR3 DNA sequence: TGTGCCAGCACCCGCAGGGGCGAAAAACTGTTTTTT. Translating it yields CASTRRGEKLFF.

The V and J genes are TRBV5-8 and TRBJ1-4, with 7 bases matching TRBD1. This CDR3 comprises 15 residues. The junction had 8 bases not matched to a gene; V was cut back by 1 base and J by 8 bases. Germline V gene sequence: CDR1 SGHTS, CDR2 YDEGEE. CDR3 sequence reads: CASSLIDRVKEKLFF. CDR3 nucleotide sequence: TGTGCCAGCAGCTTGATAGACAGGGTAAAGGAAAAACTGTTTTTT. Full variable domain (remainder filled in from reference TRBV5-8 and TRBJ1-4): EAGVTQSPTHLIKTRGQQATLRCSPISGHTSVYWYQQALGLGLQFLLWYDEGEERNRGNFPPRFSGRQFPNYSSELNVNALELEDSALYLCASSLIDRVKEKLFFGSGTQLSVL.

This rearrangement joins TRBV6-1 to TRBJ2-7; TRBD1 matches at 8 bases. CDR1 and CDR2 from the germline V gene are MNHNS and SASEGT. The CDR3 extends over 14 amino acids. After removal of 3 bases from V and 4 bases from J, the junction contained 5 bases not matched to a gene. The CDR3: CASSDTGGSYEQYF. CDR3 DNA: TGTGCCAGCAGTGATACAGGGGGTTCTTACGAGCAGTACTTC.

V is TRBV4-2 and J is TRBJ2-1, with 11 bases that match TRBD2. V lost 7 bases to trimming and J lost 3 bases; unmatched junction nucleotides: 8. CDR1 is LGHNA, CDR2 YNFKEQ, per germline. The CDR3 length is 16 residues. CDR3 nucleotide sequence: TGTGCCAGCAACCTGACTAGCGGGAAAAACTACAATGAGCAGTTCTTC. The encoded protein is CASNLTSGKNYNEQFF.

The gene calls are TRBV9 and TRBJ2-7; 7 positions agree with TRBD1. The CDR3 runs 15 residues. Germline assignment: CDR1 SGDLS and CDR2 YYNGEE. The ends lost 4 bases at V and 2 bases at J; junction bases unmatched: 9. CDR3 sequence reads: CASSPSGTAPYEQYF. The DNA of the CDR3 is TGTGCCAGCAGCCCTAGTGGGACAGCACCCTACGAGCAGTACTTC. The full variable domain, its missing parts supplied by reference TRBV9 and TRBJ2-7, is DSGVTQTPKHLITATGQRVTLRCSPRSGDLSVYWYQQSLDQGLQFLIQYYNGEERAKGNILERFSAQQFPDLHSELNLSSLELGDSALYFCASSPSGTAPYEQYFGPGTRLTVT.

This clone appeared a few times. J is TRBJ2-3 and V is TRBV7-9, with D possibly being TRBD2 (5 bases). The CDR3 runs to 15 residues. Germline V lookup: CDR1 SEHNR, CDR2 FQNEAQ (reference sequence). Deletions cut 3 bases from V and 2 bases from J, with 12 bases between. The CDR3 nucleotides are TGTGCCAGCAGCTTTAGTAACGGGGACACAGATACGCAGTATTTT. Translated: CASSFSNGDTDTQYF.

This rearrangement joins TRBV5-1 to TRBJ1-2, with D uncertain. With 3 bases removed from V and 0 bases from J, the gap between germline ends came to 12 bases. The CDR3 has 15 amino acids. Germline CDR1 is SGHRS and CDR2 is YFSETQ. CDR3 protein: CASSYYSFANYGYTF. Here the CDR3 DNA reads TGCGCCAGCAGCTATTACAGCTTTGCTAACTATGGCTACACCTTC. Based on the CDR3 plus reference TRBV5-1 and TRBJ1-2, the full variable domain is KAGVTQTPRYLIKTRGQQVTLSCSPISGHRSVSWYQQTPGQGLQFLFEYFSETQRNKGNFPGRFSGRQFSNSRSEMNVSTLELGDSALYLCASSYYSFANYGYTFGSGTRLTVV.

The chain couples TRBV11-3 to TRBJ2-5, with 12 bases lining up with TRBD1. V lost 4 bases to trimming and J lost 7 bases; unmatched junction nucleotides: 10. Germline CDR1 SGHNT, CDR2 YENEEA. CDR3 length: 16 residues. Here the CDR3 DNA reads TGTGCCAGCAGCTCCTCCCGGGACAGGGGGCTGGGGACCCAGTACTTC. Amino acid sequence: CASSSSRDRGLGTQYF.

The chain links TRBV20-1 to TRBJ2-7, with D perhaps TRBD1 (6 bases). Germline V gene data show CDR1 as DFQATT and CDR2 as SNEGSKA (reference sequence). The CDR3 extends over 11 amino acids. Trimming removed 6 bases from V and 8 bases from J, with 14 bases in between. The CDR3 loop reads CSAAGTTQQYF. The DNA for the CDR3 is TGCAGTGCAGCCGGGACAACGCAGCAGTACTTC.